This is a list of T cell receptor beta chains from one sample in a study of beta chain features in type 1 diabetes. Using immunoSEQ multiplex PCR, the repertoire was profiled, and TCRdb retains in-frame clones only, with some absent. The table lists fewer than 550,000 clones, approximately 10% of them singletons. The material sequenced was naive CD4+ T cells from blood. The origin of the receptors is a woman aged 18 to 35 in good health. CDR3s include the opening cysteine and the closing phenylalanine or tryptophan. D genes are given only for firm matches. Where a row states a size, it is once, few, many or the class of an expanded clone; other rows omit it.

DNA: TGTGCCAGCGGACTAGCGGCCTACAATGAGCAGTTCTTC
CDR3: CASGLAAYNEQFF
D: TRBD2
V: TRBV27
J: TRBJ2-1
size: NA

DNA: TGTGCCAGCAGCCCCCGACAGGGGATTGGCTCTGAAGCTTTCTTT
CDR3: CASSPRQGIGSEAFF
D: TRBD1
V: TRBV9
J: TRBJ1-1
size: few

DNA: TGCGCCAGCAGCTTCCCATCCACAGATACGCAGTATTTT
CDR3: CASSFPSTDTQYF
D: NA
V: TRBV5-1
J: TRBJ2-3
size: NA

DNA: TGTGCCAGCAGCTTAGACAGGGGCACAGATACGCAGTATTTT
CDR3: CASSLDRGTDTQYF
D: NA
V: TRBV7-2
J: TRBJ2-3
size: NA

DNA: TGTGCCAGCAGCAATCGACAGACCACTGAAGCTTTCTTT
CDR3: CASSNRQTTEAFF
D: NA
V: TRBV7-9
J: TRBJ1-1
size: NA

DNA: TGCGCCAGCAGCCAAGATAGCCGGGGACGGTATGATGGCTACACCTTC
CDR3: CASSQDSRGRYDGYTF
D: NA
V: TRBV4-3
J: TRBJ1-2
size: NA

DNA: TGCGCCAGCAGCTTGGACAGGGGCACAGATACGCAGTATTTT
CDR3: CASSLDRGTDTQYF
D: NA
V: TRBV5-1
J: TRBJ2-3
size: few

DNA: TGTGCCAGCAGCTCCCTAAACGGGGGTACAGATACGCAGTATTTT
CDR3: CASSSLNGGTDTQYF
D: NA
V: TRBV7-2
J: TRBJ2-3
size: few

DNA: TGTGCCAGCAGCCTCCATCGTTCTATAAGGAGTGAGCAGTTCTTC
CDR3: CASSLHRSIRSEQFF
D: NA
V: TRBV7-3
J: TRBJ2-1
size: NA

DNA: TGTGCCTGGAGGACTCTTAGCCCCTACTATGGCTACACCTTC
CDR3: CAWRTLSPYYGYTF
D: NA
V: TRBV30
J: TRBJ1-2
size: NA

DNA: TGTGCCAGCAGTTACCCTGGCGGGGAGCTGTTTTTT
CDR3: CASSYPGGELFF
D: NA
V: TRBV6-5
J: TRBJ2-2
size: NA

DNA: TGTGCCAGCAGCTTGTTTAGCGGGATCACAAACATTCAGTACTTC
CDR3: CASSLFSGITNIQYF
D: TRBD2
V: TRBV5-4
J: TRBJ2-4
size: NA

DNA: TGCAGCGTTGCCGAGGGCAGGACTGAAGCTTTCTTT
CDR3: CSVAEGRTEAFF
D: NA
V: TRBV29-1
J: TRBJ1-1
size: NA

DNA: TGTGCCTGGAGTCCCCGGATGGGAGAGCAGTACTTC
CDR3: CAWSPRMGEQYF
D: NA
V: TRBV30
J: TRBJ2-7
size: NA

DNA: TGCGCCAGCAGCGACAGGGGGCAAGGGACAGATACGCAGTATTTT
CDR3: CASSDRGQGTDTQYF
D: TRBD1
V: TRBV4-3
J: TRBJ2-3
size: few

DNA: TGCAGCGTTGAATACCGACTCCAGATGAACACTGAAGCTTTCTTT
CDR3: CSVEYRLQMNTEAFF
D: NA
V: TRBV29-1
J: TRBJ1-1
size: few

DNA: TGCGCCAGCAGCCAAGAGAGGGGCGCAAAAGGCGGCACTGAAGCTTTCTTT
CDR3: CASSQERGAKGGTEAFF
D: NA
V: TRBV4-1
J: TRBJ1-1
size: NA

DNA: TGTGCCAGCAGCTATGCCACAGGGCAAATCAATGAGCAGTTCTTC
CDR3: CASSYATGQINEQFF
D: NA
V: TRBV6-6
J: TRBJ2-1
size: NA

DNA: TGCGCCAGCAGCCATCCCGGGGGTATCAACTATGGCTACACCTTC
CDR3: CASSHPGGINYGYTF
D: NA
V: TRBV4-1
J: TRBJ1-2
size: NA

DNA: TGTGCCAGCAGCTTAGGGACAAATAATCAGCCCCAGCATTTT
CDR3: CASSLGTNNQPQHF
D: NA
V: TRBV11-2
J: TRBJ1-5
size: once

DNA: TGCGCCAGCAGCCAAGATTGGCAGTACACTGAAGCTTTCTTT
CDR3: CASSQDWQYTEAFF
D: NA
V: TRBV4-1
J: TRBJ1-1
size: NA

DNA: TGTGCCACCAGCAGAGATCGGGTAGCCCCAGAGACCCAGTACTTC
CDR3: CATSRDRVAPETQYF
D: NA
V: TRBV15
J: TRBJ2-5
size: many

DNA: TGTGCCAGCACCACAGGGTTTTCTGGGGCCAACGTCCTGACTTTC
CDR3: CASTTGFSGANVLTF
D: NA
V: TRBV28
J: TRBJ2-6
size: NA

DNA: TGTGCCACCAGCAGAGGGGAAAGCTATGGCTACACCTTC
CDR3: CATSRGESYGYTF
D: NA
V: TRBV15
J: TRBJ1-2
size: NA

DNA: TGTGCCAGTAGTATGACAGATACGCAGTATTTT
CDR3: CASSMTDTQYF
D: NA
V: TRBV19
J: TRBJ2-3
size: NA

DNA: TGTGCCGGCAGTGTAGAGACCCAGTACTTC
CDR3: CAGSVETQYF
D: NA
V: TRBV2
J: TRBJ2-5
size: once

DNA: TGTGCCAGCAGCGTATCATCCGGGGTGGGGAGTGAAAAACTGTTTTTT
CDR3: CASSVSSGVGSEKLFF
D: NA
V: TRBV9
J: TRBJ1-4
size: few

DNA: TGTGCCAGCTCACCTTTGGGACAGCGCCAAGAGACCCAGTACTTC
CDR3: CASSPLGQRQETQYF
D: TRBD1
V: TRBV18
J: TRBJ2-5
size: few

DNA: TGCGCCAGCATAAGGGACAGCTCTAACACTGAAGCTTTCTTT
CDR3: CASIRDSSNTEAFF
D: TRBD1
V: TRBV5-1
J: TRBJ1-1
size: few

DNA: TGTGCCAGCAACAGCGCGACAGGGAACACCATATATTTT
CDR3: CASNSATGNTIYF
D: TRBD1
V: TRBV9
J: TRBJ1-3
size: NA

DNA: TGTGCCAGCAGTCCCGTTCCCTTACAGGGTCACTACACCTTC
CDR3: CASSPVPLQGHYTF
D: NA
V: TRBV28
J: TRBJ1-2
size: NA

DNA: TGTGCCTGCCAACGGGGCCCTTACTCTGGGGCCAACGTCCTGACTTTC
CDR3: CACQRGPYSGANVLTF
D: NA
V: TRBV30
J: TRBJ2-6
size: NA

DNA: TGTGCCAGCAGCTTGGGGACAGGGGACGACAATGAGCAGTTCTTC
CDR3: CASSLGTGDDNEQFF
D: TRBD1
V: TRBV5-4
J: TRBJ2-1
size: NA

DNA: TGTGCCAGCAGCCTATCCCAAATAAACACCATATATTTT
CDR3: CASSLSQINTIYF
D: NA
V: TRBV9
J: TRBJ1-3
size: NA

DNA: TGTGCCAGCAGGCCTCCGGGACAGGGGGCCGTTTTTTTT
CDR3: CASRPPGQGAVFF
D: TRBD1
V: TRBV27
J: TRBJ1-4
size: few

DNA: TGTGCCAGCAGCTTAGCTCACTCGTCGACCCAGTACTTC
CDR3: CASSLAHSSTQYF
D: NA
V: TRBV7-2
J: TRBJ2-5
size: NA

DNA: TGTGCCTTCCGGGGAAAACTGTTTTTT
CDR3: CAFRGKLFF
D: NA
V: TRBV14
J: TRBJ1-4
size: NA

DNA: TGTGCCAGCAGCTCAGCCTTTGGTGGGGCTGGGGCCAACGTCCTGACTTTC
CDR3: CASSSAFGGAGANVLTF
D: NA
V: TRBV7-6
J: TRBJ2-6
size: few

DNA: TGTGCCAGCAGTCTTAACTCTGGGGCCAACGTCCTGACTTTC
CDR3: CASSLNSGANVLTF
D: NA
V: TRBV14
J: TRBJ2-6
size: few

DNA: TGTGCCAGCAGTCCCGGAATCCAAGCTTTCTTT
CDR3: CASSPGIQAFF
D: NA
V: TRBV6-6
J: TRBJ1-1
size: NA

DNA: TGCGCCAGCAGAGGGAGAGGAACTAACTATGGCTACACCTTC
CDR3: CASRGRGTNYGYTF
D: NA
V: TRBV23-1
J: TRBJ1-2
size: NA

DNA: TGTGCCTGGAGTAAGGACAGTAGAAGCACAGATACGCAGTATTTT
CDR3: CAWSKDSRSTDTQYF
D: NA
V: TRBV30
J: TRBJ2-3
size: few

DNA: TGTGCCACCAGCAAGGGCGATATTAATGAAAAACTGTTTTTT
CDR3: CATSKGDINEKLFF
D: NA
V: TRBV15
J: TRBJ1-4
size: few

DNA: TGTGCCAGCAGTAACTGGTACGAGCAGTACTTC
CDR3: CASSNWYEQYF
D: NA
V: TRBV25-1
J: TRBJ2-7
size: many

DNA: TGTGCCAGCAGCTTATGGTCAGGGAAGTATGAGCAGTTCTTC
CDR3: CASSLWSGKYEQFF
D: NA
V: TRBV7-2
J: TRBJ2-1
size: few

DNA: TGTGCCAGCAGTGAAGGACAGTTATTCAAAAACATTCAGTACTTC
CDR3: CASSEGQLFKNIQYF
D: NA
V: TRBV2
J: TRBJ2-4
size: NA

DNA: TGTGCCACCAGCAGAGAGGACAGTGGCTCTGGGGCCAACGTCCTGACTTTC
CDR3: CATSREDSGSGANVLTF
D: NA
V: TRBV15
J: TRBJ2-6
size: NA

DNA: TGTGCCAGCAGCGCGAACAGGGGGCGCCGGGACACTGAAGCTTTCTTT
CDR3: CASSANRGRRDTEAFF
D: TRBD1
V: TRBV9
J: TRBJ1-1
size: NA

DNA: TGTGCCAGCAGCTTAGAAGGGACAGGGGCCAATCAGCCCCAGCATTTT
CDR3: CASSLEGTGANQPQHF
D: TRBD1
V: TRBV7-2
J: TRBJ1-5
size: NA

DNA: TGCAGTGCTAGAGATAGGCAGGGCGGGAGATTT
CDR3: CSARDRQGGRF
D: NA
V: TRBV20-1
J: TRBJ1-1
size: NA

DNA: TGTGCCATCCGGAATAGCGGGAGGGTCCCCGGGGAGCTGTTTTTT
CDR3: CAIRNSGRVPGELFF
D: TRBD2
V: TRBV9
J: TRBJ2-2
size: few

DNA: TGTGCCAGCAGTACCTCGATGTTGACTGAAGCTTTCTTT
CDR3: CASSTSMLTEAFF
D: NA
V: TRBV7-3
J: TRBJ1-1
size: NA

DNA: TGCAGTGCCCAGGGGGGCTATGGCTACACCTTC
CDR3: CSAQGGYGYTF
D: TRBD1
V: TRBV20-1
J: TRBJ1-2
size: few

DNA: TGCAGCGTTGACCCTAGCGGGAGCCATGAGCAGTTCTTC
CDR3: CSVDPSGSHEQFF
D: TRBD2
V: TRBV29-1
J: TRBJ2-1
size: many